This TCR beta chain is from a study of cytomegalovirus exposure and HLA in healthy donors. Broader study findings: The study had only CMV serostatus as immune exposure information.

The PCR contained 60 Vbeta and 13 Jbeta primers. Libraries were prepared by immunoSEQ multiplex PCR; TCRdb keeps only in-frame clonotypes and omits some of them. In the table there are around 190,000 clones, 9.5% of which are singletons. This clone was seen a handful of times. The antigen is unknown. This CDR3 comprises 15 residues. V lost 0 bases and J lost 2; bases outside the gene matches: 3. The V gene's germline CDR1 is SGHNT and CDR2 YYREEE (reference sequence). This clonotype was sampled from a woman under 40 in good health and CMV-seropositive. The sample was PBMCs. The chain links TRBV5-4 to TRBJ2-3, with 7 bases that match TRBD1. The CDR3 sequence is CASSLAGQITDTQYF. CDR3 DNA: TGTGCCAGCAGCTTGGCGGGACAGATCACAGATACGCAGTATTTT. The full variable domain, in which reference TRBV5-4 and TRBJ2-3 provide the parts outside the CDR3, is ETGVTQSPTHLIKTRGQQVTLRCSSQSGHNTVSWYQQALGQGPQFIFQYYREEENGRGNFPPRFSGLQFPNYSSELNVNALELDDSALYLCASSLAGQITDTQYFGPGTRLTVL.